The clone carrying this TCR beta chain was seen a few times. TCRdb re-derived calls from the RT-PCR reads in MiXCR, one entry per CDR3 protein. The sample includes a few hundred thousand distinct CDR3 sequences, approximately 14% seen only once; the top ten take roughly 11%. This specimen belongs to a study of response to subunit inactivated influenza vaccine. This TCR came from a man aged 50 to 60 who received an inactivated influenza vaccine. The sample in question was PBMCs from blood, obtained about 11 days after vaccination.

This chain's CDR3 is CSASRVGTDTQYF. CDR3 coding DNA: TGCAGTGCTAGCAGGGTAGGGACAGATACGCAGTATTTT. The chain carries TRBV20-1 and TRBJ2-3; D might be TRBD1 (5 bases). V lost 3 bases and J lost 3, with 10 bases in between. Germline V gene data show CDR1 as DFQATT and CDR2 as SNEGSKA (reference sequence). The CDR3 consists of 13 residues.